Listed here are 30 T cell receptor beta chains from one sample, sequenced in a study of cytomegalovirus exposure and HLA in healthy donors. Method: immunoSEQ multiplex PCR; TCRdb's copy keeps in-frame clones and lacks some. The sample holds 160,000 or so clones, 88% seen once. The sequenced sample was PBMCs. The receptors originated from a man between 18 and 35 years old in good health and CMV-seronegative.

The chain carries TRBV11-2 and TRBJ2-3; the match to TRBD2 covers 8 bases. Germline-derived CDR1 and CDR2 are SGHAT and FQNNGV. This CDR3 spans 15 amino acids. Trimming took 2 bases from V and 4 from J; bases not matched to a gene: 5. CDR3 nucleotides: TGTGCCAGCAGCTTACGGGGGGGGCCGTCAGATACGCAGTATTTT. This translates into CASSLRGGPSDTQYF.

The rearrangement uses TRBV10-2 and TRBJ2-5; D is possibly TRBD2 (6 bases). In germline, CDR1 is WSHSY, CDR2 SAAADI. The germline V and J ends were trimmed by 4 bases and 2 bases, with 11 bases remaining between them. The CDR3 runs 14 residues. CDR3 sequence reads: CASSGGLIQETQYF. The CDR3 DNA sequence: TGCGCCAGCAGTGGGGGACTGATTCAAGAGACCCAGTACTTC.

The rearrangement joins TRBV5-1 to TRBJ1-1; TRBD1 aligns across 8 bases. V lost 4 bases and J lost 0; bases outside the gene matches: 8. The germline V gene encodes CDR1 SGHRS and CDR2 YFSETQ. There are 16 residues in the CDR3. The DNA of the CDR3 is TGCGCCAGCAGCAGGGGACAGGTATTGATGAACACTGAAGCTTTCTTT. It codes for CASSRGQVLMNTEAFF.

This chain joins TRBV27 and TRBJ2-7; TRBD1 aligns across 10 bases. The CDR3 runs 16 residues. V gave up 4 bases and J gave up 3 bases; unmatched junction bases: 9. Germline V gene lookup returns CDR1 MNHEY and CDR2 SMNVEV (reference sequence). The CDR3 region is CASSSTGGLRYYEQYF. The CDR3, as DNA: TGTGCCAGCAGTTCGACAGGGGGCCTAAGGTACTACGAGCAGTACTTC.

The rearrangement uses TRBV6-5 and TRBJ1-2; the match to TRBD1 covers 11 bases. The germline gives CDR1 MNHEY, CDR2 SVGAGI. After removal of 4 bases from V and 5 bases from J, the junction contained 9 bases not matched to a gene. The CDR3 has 16 residues. CDR3 DNA: TGTGCCAGCAGTTCGGCCGGGACAGGGGGTATTTATGGCTACACCTTC. Its translation is CASSSAGTGGIYGYTF.

J is TRBJ2-1 and V is TRBV6-1; 8 nucleotides match TRBD2. V lost 1 base and J lost 4; bases outside the gene matches: 12. The CDR3 length is 18 residues. CDR1 MNHNS and CDR2 SASEGT come from the germline V gene. Here the CDR3 DNA reads TGTGCCAGCAGTGAAGACCCCCCCGCGGCGGGGGGTTACAATGAGCAGTTCTTC. This encodes CASSEDPPAAGGYNEQFF.

V is TRBV10-1 and J is TRBJ2-5; 7 bases align to TRBD1. CDR1 and CDR2 (germline): WNHNN, SYGVQD (reference sequence). The junction had 5 bases not matched to a gene; V was cut back by 6 bases and J by 4 bases. This CDR3 is 13 amino acids long. In DNA, the CDR3 is TGCGCCAGCAGGCCCGCAGGGGGAGAGACCCAGTACTTC. It codes for CASRPAGGETQYF.

This rearrangement joins TRBV6-1 to TRBJ2-3; 7 bases match TRBD2. Germline-derived CDR1 and CDR2 are MNHNS and SASEGT. V shed 3 bases, J shed 2 bases, and the junction held 8 bases outside the gene matches. The CDR3 is 16 residues long. The CDR3 protein is CASSENAGEPTDTQYF. The DNA of the CDR3 is TGTGCCAGCAGTGAGAATGCGGGGGAGCCCACAGATACGCAGTATTTT.

The chain has TRBV10-1 and TRBJ2-1, with 11 bases identical to TRBD2. CDR1 and CDR2 from the germline V gene are WNHNN and SYGVQD (reference sequence). The CDR3 has 15 residues. V lost 5 bases and J lost 3; bases outside the gene matches: 3. CDR3 in DNA: TGCGCCAGCAGTACCGGGACTAGCGGCTACAATGAGCAGTTCTTC. Its protein product is CASSTGTSGYNEQFF.

This clone showed up just once. The chain combines TRBV5-6 with TRBJ2-4; D ambiguous. There are 14 residues in the CDR3. Germline V gives CDR1 SGHDT, CDR2 YYEEEE. Trimming removed 0 bases from V and 0 bases from J, with 4 bases in between. CDR3 nucleotides: TGTGCCAGCAGCTTGGGACTAGCCAAAAACATTCAGTACTTC. This codes for CASSLGLAKNIQYF.

This chain connects TRBV7-2 to TRBJ1-5, with TRBD1 matching 8 bases. Trimming at V came to 6 bases and at J to 7 bases, leaving 8 bases not matched to a gene. Germline V gene sequence: CDR1 SGHTA, CDR2 FQGNSA. The length of the CDR3 is 14 residues. The CDR3 protein is CASSNWDRSQPQHF. Here the CDR3 DNA reads TGTGCCAGCAGTAACTGGGACAGGTCGCAGCCCCAGCATTTT.

The chain combines TRBV29-1 with TRBJ2-1, with D perhaps matching TRBD1 (5 bases). The germline gives CDR1 SQVTM, CDR2 ANQGSEA. V dropped 7 bases and J dropped 13 bases, with 23 bases sitting between them. This CDR3 comprises 13 residues. This chain's CDR3 is CSATAPTMSIQFF. CDR3 nucleotides: TGCAGCGCGACAGCTCCTACAATGAGCATCCAGTTCTTC.

V and J are TRBV28 and TRBJ1-1; maybe TRBD1 (6 bases). The CDR3 covers 16 residues. V lost 5 bases, J lost 4 bases, and 20 bases lay in between. Germline CDR1 and CDR2: MDHEN and SYDVKM. Here the CDR3 reads CASSALGGRKITEAFF. CDR3 in DNA: TGTGCCAGCAGTGCACTAGGGGGTAGGAAAATCACTGAAGCTTTCTTT.

The CDR3 DNA reads as TGCGCCAGCAGCTTGGGCGGGACAGGGGAAGGAAACACCATATATTTT. This encodes CASSLGGTGEGNTIYF. V usage is TRBV5-1 and J usage is TRBJ1-3, with 10 bases lining up with TRBD1. The length of the CDR3 is 16 residues. Germline assignment: CDR1 SGHRS and CDR2 YFSETQ. V trimming: 0 bases; J trimming: 4 bases; junction bases outside the gene matches: 4.

The DNA for the CDR3 is TGTGCCAGCCTCCGTTTGCAGGGGGGTGATCAGCCCCAGCATTTT. This encodes CASLRLQGGDQPQHF. V usage is TRBV6-1 and J usage is TRBJ1-5; TRBD1 aligns across 7 bases. This CDR3 comprises 15 residues. Looked up from germline, CDR1 is MNHNS and CDR2 is SASEGT. V was clipped by 8 bases and J by 5 bases; unmatched bases: 12.

The V call is TRBV30, the J call TRBJ1-5; the D gene is possibly TRBD1 (6 bases). Per germline, CDR1 GTSNPN and CDR2 SVGIG (reference sequence). With 2 bases removed from V and 6 bases from J, the gap between germline ends came to 14 bases. The CDR3 is 14 residues long. CDR3 sequence (DNA): TGTGCCTGGAGTCCACAGGGTTTGGGTCAGCCCCAGCATTTT. This sequence encodes CAWSPQGLGQPQHF.

V usage is TRBV27 and J usage is TRBJ1-2; TRBD1 is a possible D gene (5 bases). In germline, CDR1 is MNHEY, CDR2 SMNVEV (reference sequence). The length of the CDR3 is 16 residues. V was trimmed by 5 bases and J by 4 bases, leaving 20 bases between them. This chain's CDR3 is CASSTGGTPPGYGYTF. The DNA of the CDR3 is TGTGCCAGCAGTACCGGGGGGACCCCCCCTGGCTATGGCTACACCTTC.

The rearrangement joins TRBV7-2 to TRBJ2-7; a possible D gene is TRBD1 (6 bases). The V gene lost 2 bases and the J gene lost 1 base, with 9 bases spanning the gap. This CDR3 has 14 amino acids. CDR1 SGHTA and CDR2 FQGNSA come from the germline V gene. The CDR3 here is CASSLTTGSYEQYF. In DNA form, the CDR3 reads TGTGCCAGCAGCTTAACCACAGGGTCCTACGAGCAGTACTTC.

The V and J genes are TRBV28 and TRBJ1-4; 8 bases agree with TRBD1. CDR3 length: 14 amino acids. CDR1 is MDHEN and CDR2 is SYDVKM in the germline V gene. V trimming: 6 bases; J trimming: 7 bases; junction bases outside the gene matches: 7. For the CDR3, the DNA is TGTGCCAGCAGCTCGCCGGGACAGGTTGAAAAACTGTTTTTT. Protein: CASSSPGQVEKLFF.

Turning to this clone: The same CDR3 is also encoded by other DNA sequences in this sample. The CDR3 bases are TGCGCCAGCAGCCAAGATCGTAGGGGATGGACCCAGTACTTC. Its protein product is CASSQDRRGWTQYF. The chain uses TRBV4-1 and TRBJ2-5; possibly TRBD1 for D (5 bases). The CDR3 spans 14 residues. Trimming pared 0 bases from V and 7 bases from J, leaving 12 bases between. Germline CDR1 MGHRA, CDR2 YSYEKL.

J is TRBJ1-2 and V is TRBV6-5; tentatively, D is TRBD1 (6 bases). Trimming pared 8 bases from V and 2 bases from J, leaving 15 bases between. Germline-derived CDR1 and CDR2 are MNHEY and SVGAGI. The CDR3 runs to 14 residues. The CDR3: CASGTGDTNYGYTF. CDR3 nucleotides: TGTGCCAGCGGTACCGGGGACACCAACTATGGCTACACCTTC.

The gene calls are TRBV5-1 and TRBJ1-5; 7 positions match TRBD1. Losses at the gene ends were 1 base for V and 10 bases for J; bases not matched to a gene: 5. In germline, CDR1 is SGHRS, CDR2 YFSETQ. This CDR3 region has 13 residues. The CDR3 bases are TGCGCCAGCAGCTTGTATGGGACAGTCCCCCAGCATTTT. Translating it yields CASSLYGTVPQHF.

The genes are TRBV5-4 and TRBJ1-2; TRBD1 aligns across 9 bases. CDR3 length: 15 residues. Germline V CDR1 and CDR2: SGHNT, YYREEE (reference sequence). Germline trimming cut 3 bases from V and 3 bases from J; bases unmatched to any gene: 6. In DNA form, the CDR3 reads TGTGCCAGCAGCTCGGGGGGGACAGGGTACTATGGCTACACCTTC. Its translation is CASSSGGTGYYGYTF.

The CDR3 region has the DNA TGTGCCAGCAGTGCAAATGGCAGGGAATACGAGCAGTACGTC. Translated: CASSANGREYEQYV. The chain has TRBV7-9 and TRBJ2-7; possibly TRBD1 for D (5 bases). Trimming removed 6 bases from V and 4 bases from J, with 16 bases in between. The CDR3 is made up of 14 amino acids. The germline V gene encodes CDR1 SEHNR and CDR2 FQNEAQ (reference sequence).

The V call is TRBV7-8, the J call TRBJ2-2, with a possible D match to TRBD1 (6 bases). Trimming shortened V by 3 bases and J by 5 bases, and 10 bases separated the two germline ends. This CDR3 contains 14 residues. The V gene's germline CDR1 is SGHVS and CDR2 FQNEAQ. CDR3 DNA: TGTGCCAGCAGCTTGAATCAGGGGACCGGGGAGCTGTTTTTT. This encodes CASSLNQGTGELFF.

The chain links TRBV25-1 to TRBJ2-7, with TRBD1 identical over 7 bases. This CDR3 region has 16 residues. With V trimmed by 4 bases and J by 2 bases, 11 bases remained unmatched. The germline CDR1 and CDR2 sequences are MGHDK and SYGVNS. CDR3 nucleotide sequence: TGTGCCAGCAGTGCGCGCCCGGGACAGTACCCCTACGAGCAGTACTTC. Its translation is CASSARPGQYPYEQYF.

The table lists this clone with a few counts. The chain uses TRBV9 and TRBJ2-5; D unresolved. Per germline, CDR1 SGDLS and CDR2 YYNGEE. The CDR3 has 13 amino acids. V shed 5 bases and J shed 4 bases, with 12 bases lying between them. The CDR3 region has the DNA TGTGCCAGCAGTGACATCACCTCAGAGACCCAGTACTTC. Translation gives CASSDITSETQYF.

J is TRBJ2-2 and V is TRBV11-3; 7 bases align to TRBD1. V lost 2 bases to trimming and J lost 4 bases; unmatched junction nucleotides: 4. The CDR3 runs to 15 residues. Germline CDR1 SGHNT, CDR2 YENEEA. Here the CDR3 DNA reads TGTGCCAGCAGCTTAAGAGGGGGCGGCACCGGGGAGCTGTTTTTT. It is translated as CASSLRGGGTGELFF.

The chain combines TRBV6-5 with TRBJ2-2; 8 positions match TRBD2. V lost 2 bases to trimming and J lost 5 bases; unmatched junction nucleotides: 4. The length of the CDR3 is 15 residues. CDR1 and CDR2 (germline): MNHEY, SVGAGI. CDR3 in amino acids: CASSYRAGVTGELFF. The DNA for the CDR3 is TGTGCCAGCAGTTACCGAGCGGGAGTAACCGGGGAGCTGTTTTTT.

The gene calls are TRBV20-1 and TRBJ1-1; perhaps TRBD1 as D (6 bases). Germline V gene lookup returns CDR1 DFQATT and CDR2 SNEGSKA (reference sequence). The CDR3 runs 10 residues. Trimming left V 5 bases short and J 8 bases short, with 9 bases between. The CDR3 loop reads CSALGTEAFF. The CDR3 DNA sequence: TGCAGTGCTCTGGGGACAGAAGCTTTCTTT.